This T cell receptor (beta chain) was obtained from a study of T-cell reconstitution after alpha-beta-depleted transplantation in children. Points from the study as a whole: Certain patients had high TCRbeta diversity at day 60, and it came from recipient T cells and thymic progenitors that survived.

The CDR3 has 16 amino acids. The V segment lost 4 bases and the J segment 8 bases; nucleotides outside the gene matches: 20. Per germline, CDR1 DFQATT and CDR2 SNEGSKA (reference sequence). Unique molecular identifiers tagged the TCRbeta library. TCRdb recomputed calls from the PCR reads with MiXCR, one row per CDR3 protein. The sample carries about 980,000 distinct CDR3 sequences, about 29% recorded once. This clonotype showed up just a few times. Antigen: not known. The gene calls are TRBV20-1 and TRBJ2-7; 7 bases agree with TRBD1. This receptor was obtained from a boy younger than two who had a stem cell transplant for SCID, so the T cells may come from the graft donor. This specimen was PBMCs, mostly from graft donor cells, taken 360 days after TCRalphabeta/CD19-depleted stem cell transplant. CDR3 sequence reads: CSAILVPGQPPGKQYF. The CDR3 nucleotides read TGCAGTGCTATTTTAGTTCCGGGACAGCCTCCTGGAAAGCAGTACTTC.